This T cell receptor beta chain was obtained from a study of cytomegalovirus exposure and HLA in healthy donors. Vbeta (60) and Jbeta (13) primers were used in the PCR. The repertoire was sequenced with immunoSEQ multiplex PCR; TCRdb's copy has only in-frame clones and lacks some. The sample holds some 130,000 clones, around four fifths seen once. The length of the CDR3 is 13 residues. Germline CDR1 is SGHRS and CDR2 is YFSETQ. Trimming removed 3 bases from V and 2 bases from J, with 9 bases in between. Points on this clone: Its antigen is still unknown.

Overall study findings and caveats: Previously analyzed data showed that most TCR beta V segments were productive at a frequency of about 87% or about 30%. A list of approximately 150 TCR beta chains associated with cytomegalovirus was given. It was confirmed in vitro that three of the CMV-associated chains were specific for CMV antigens. A later analysis found common viral pathogens apparently linked to several of the most significant clusters.

The TCR was taken from a woman aged 40 to 49 in good health and CMV-seropositive. Sequenced sample: PBMCs. The V gene is TRBV5-1, the J gene TRBJ2-7, with unresolved D. CDR3 coding DNA: TGCGCCAGCAGCTACAGTCAAGCCTACGAGCAGTACTTC. This translates into CASSYSQAYEQYF.